The 14 T cell receptor beta chains given below trace back to one sample, sequenced in a study of shared clonotypes between healthy human individuals. Measured with immunoSEQ multiplex PCR; TCRdb has only the in-frame clones, and not every one. The repertoire holds about 650,000 clones, with roughly 95% as singletons. As defined, naive CD8 cells were CD45RO-negative and positively selected for CCR7, with terminally differentiated effector memory CD45RA+ cells excluded. Material for sequencing was naive CD8+ T cells sorted from blood. Receptors originate from a woman in her 30s in good health.

V is TRBV7-8 and J is TRBJ1-1; possibly TRBD1 for D (5 bases). Trimming pared 5 bases from V and 11 bases from J, leaving 18 bases between. The CDR3 covers 13 residues. Germline values: CDR1 SGHVS, CDR2 FQNEAQ. The CDR3 loop reads CASSPRVGKGAFF. CDR3 nucleotide sequence: TGTGCCAGCAGCCCGCGGGTGGGCAAGGGGGCTTTCTTT.

V usage is TRBV28 and J usage is TRBJ2-1; a weak D match, TRBD2 (6 bases). Germline V gene sequence: CDR1 MDHEN, CDR2 SYDVKM. The CDR3 runs 15 residues. V was cut by 4 bases and J by 2 bases, with 12 bases left in between. CDR3: CASSSLAPTYNEQFF. Here the CDR3 DNA reads TGTGCCAGCAGTTCTCTAGCGCCCACCTACAATGAGCAGTTCTTC.

This clone was picked up a small number of times. The chain combines TRBV19 with TRBJ1-1; D gene unclear. The CDR3 is 14 residues long. V was shortened by 3 bases and J by 5 bases, with 13 bases between the two germline ends. CDR1 and CDR2 (germline): LNHDA, SQIVND (reference sequence). The CDR3 here is CASSMALPRTEAFF. The CDR3 bases are TGTGCCAGTAGTATGGCCCTCCCGAGGACTGAAGCTTTCTTT.

This chain uses TRBV28 with TRBJ2-1; D tentatively fits TRBD1 or TRBD2 (5 bases each). Deletions cut 2 bases from V and 9 bases from J, with 8 bases between. The CDR3 contains 12 residues. In germline, CDR1 is MDHEN, CDR2 SYDVKM. CDR3 nucleotide sequence: TGTGCCAGCAGTTTAGGGGGAATTGAGCAGTTCTTC. This translates into CASSLGGIEQFF. The full variable domain, with the rest looked up from reference TRBV28 and TRBJ2-1, is DVKVTQSSRYLVKRTGEKVFLECVQDMDHENMFWYRQDPGLGLRLIYFSYDVKMKEKGDIPEGYSVSREKKERFSLILESASTNQTSMYLCASSLGGIEQFFGPGTRLTVL.

This chain uses TRBV2 with TRBJ2-5; tentatively, D is TRBD2 (6 bases). The end of the DNA aligns better with TRBJ2-7, so the J call may be wrong. There are 15 residues in the CDR3. Looked up from germline, CDR1 is SNHLY and CDR2 is FYNNEI. The CDR3 DNA is TGTGCCAGCAGTGAAAGTGGGGACTCTTCCTACGAGCAGTACTTC. It codes for CASSESGDSSYEQYF.

The V call is TRBV19, the J call TRBJ2-2; either TRBD1 or TRBD2 may supply D (5 bases each). V lost 3 bases to trimming and J lost 5 bases, with 13 bases between them. Germline lookup yields CDR1 LNHDA and CDR2 SQIVND (reference sequence). CDR3 length: 15 amino acids. This chain's CDR3 is CASSIGQGGTGELFF. CDR3 nucleotides: TGTGCCAGTAGTATTGGTCAGGGCGGGACCGGGGAGCTGTTTTTT.

CDR3 nucleotides: TGTGCCAGCAGTGATGTTCATCCCACCCCTAGAAGTTACAATGAGCAGTTCTTC. Amino acid sequence: CASSDVHPTPRSYNEQFF. The V call is TRBV6-4, the J call TRBJ2-1, with D uncertain. Between the trimmed V and J ends, which lost 3 bases and 4 bases, there was a span of 22 bases. The CDR3 loop spans 18 amino acids. The germline CDR1 and CDR2 sequences are MRHNA and SNTAGT.

V and J are TRBV13 and TRBJ1-2; TRBD1 might be the D (5 bases). CDR1 is PRHDT and CDR2 is FYEKMQ in the germline V gene (reference sequence). Between the trimmed V and J ends, which lost 5 bases and 5 bases, there was a span of 18 bases. The CDR3 runs to 15 residues. Here the CDR3 DNA reads TGTGCCAGCAGCACCCGTAACTCCGGGGGGTATGGCTACACCTTC. It translates to CASSTRNSGGYGYTF.

The chain combines TRBV27 with TRBJ2-2; 8 nucleotides agree with TRBD2. V shed 0 bases, J shed 0 bases, and the junction held 3 bases outside the gene matches. There are 17 residues in the CDR3. Germline-derived CDR1 and CDR2 are MNHEY and SMNVEV (reference sequence). The DNA of the CDR3 is TGTGCCAGCAGTTTATCGACTAGCGCCGCGAACACCGGGGAGCTGTTTTTT. It translates to CASSLSTSAANTGELFF.

The chain uses TRBV28 and TRBJ2-1; D might be TRBD1 (6 bases). V lost 8 bases, J lost 10 bases, and 21 bases lay in between. The CDR3 spans 14 residues. Germline CDR1 is MDHEN and CDR2 is SYDVKM. The CDR3 nucleotides are TGTGCCAGCGTTTATCAGGGGCATAGTGGCGAGCAGTTCTTC. Protein: CASVYQGHSGEQFF.

The V call is TRBV13, the J call TRBJ2-7; 7 bases map to TRBD2. The CDR3 totals 16 residues. With V trimmed by 4 bases and J by 4 bases, 13 bases remained unmatched. CDR1 and CDR2 from the germline V gene are PRHDT and FYEKMQ (reference sequence). CDR3 in DNA: TGTGCCAGCAGCTCCCCGGCTAGCGGAGGAGGATACGAGCAGTACTTC. It is translated as CASSSPASGGGYEQYF.

V is TRBV5-6 and J is TRBJ2-7, with 13 bases lining up with TRBD2. Germline assignment: CDR1 SGHDT and CDR2 YYEEEE. The CDR3 loop spans 15 amino acids. Trimming at V came to 4 bases and at J to 7 bases, leaving 8 bases not matched to a gene. As DNA, the CDR3 is TGTGCCAGCAGCATGGGGACTAGCGGGATGATAGAGCAGTACTTC. Its protein product is CASSMGTSGMIEQYF. Supplemented by reference TRBV5-6 and TRBJ2-7, the full variable domain reads DAGVTQSPTHLIKTRGQQVTLRCSPKSGHDTVSWYQQALGQGPQFIFQYYEEEERQRGNFPDRFSGHQFPNYSSELNVNALLLGDSALYLCASSMGTSGMIEQYFGPGTRLTVT.

This clone has a handful of counts. The same CDR3 can be traced to other DNA sequences in this sample. The chain combines TRBV11-2 with TRBJ2-7, with D possibly TRBD2 on 5 matching bases. The ends were cut back, 4 bases at V and 1 base at J, with 5 bases in the middle. Germline V gives CDR1 SGHAT, CDR2 FQNNGV. The CDR3 extends over 12 amino acids. CDR3 coding DNA: TGTGCCAGCAGCTCGGGGTCCTACGAGCAGTACTTC. Translation: CASSSGSYEQYF.

CDR3 region: CASSSIGETQYF. CDR3 nucleotides: TGTGCCAGCAGTTCAATTGGGGAGACCCAGTACTTC. The gene calls are TRBV28 and TRBJ2-5; D gene ambiguous. Germline loops: CDR1 MDHEN, CDR2 SYDVKM. The CDR3 runs to 12 residues. The V gene lost 4 bases and the J gene lost 5 bases, with 8 bases spanning the gap.